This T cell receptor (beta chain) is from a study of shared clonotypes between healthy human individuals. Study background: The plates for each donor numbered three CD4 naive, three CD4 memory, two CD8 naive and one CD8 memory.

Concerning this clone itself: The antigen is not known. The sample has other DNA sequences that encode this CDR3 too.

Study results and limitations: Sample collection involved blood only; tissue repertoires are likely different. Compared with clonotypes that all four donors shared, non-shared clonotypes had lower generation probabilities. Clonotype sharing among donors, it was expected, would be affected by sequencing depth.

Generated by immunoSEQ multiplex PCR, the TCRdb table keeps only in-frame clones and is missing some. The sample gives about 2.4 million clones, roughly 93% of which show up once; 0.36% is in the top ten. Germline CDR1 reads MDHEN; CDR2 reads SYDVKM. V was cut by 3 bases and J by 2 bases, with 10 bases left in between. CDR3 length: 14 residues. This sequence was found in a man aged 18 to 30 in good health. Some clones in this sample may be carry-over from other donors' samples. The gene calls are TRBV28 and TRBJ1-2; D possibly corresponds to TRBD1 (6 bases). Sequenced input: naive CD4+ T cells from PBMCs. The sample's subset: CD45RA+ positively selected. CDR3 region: CASSFTGQNYGYTF. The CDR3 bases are TGTGCCAGCAGTTTCACTGGACAGAACTATGGCTACACCTTC.